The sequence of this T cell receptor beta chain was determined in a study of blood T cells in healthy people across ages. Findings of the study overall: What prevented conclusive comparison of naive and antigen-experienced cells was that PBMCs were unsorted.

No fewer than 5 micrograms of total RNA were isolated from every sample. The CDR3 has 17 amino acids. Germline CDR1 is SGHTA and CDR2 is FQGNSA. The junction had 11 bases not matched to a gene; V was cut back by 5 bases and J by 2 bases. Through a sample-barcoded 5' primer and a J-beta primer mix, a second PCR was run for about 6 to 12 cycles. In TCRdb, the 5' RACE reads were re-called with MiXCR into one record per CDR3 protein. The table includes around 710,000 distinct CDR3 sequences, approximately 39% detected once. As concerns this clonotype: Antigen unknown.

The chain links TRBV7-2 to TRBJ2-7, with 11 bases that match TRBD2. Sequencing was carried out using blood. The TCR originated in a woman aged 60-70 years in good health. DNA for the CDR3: TGTGCCAGCAGCGCGCGGACTAGCGGGTACTCCCCCTACGAGCAGTACTTC. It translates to CASSARTSGYSPYEQYF.